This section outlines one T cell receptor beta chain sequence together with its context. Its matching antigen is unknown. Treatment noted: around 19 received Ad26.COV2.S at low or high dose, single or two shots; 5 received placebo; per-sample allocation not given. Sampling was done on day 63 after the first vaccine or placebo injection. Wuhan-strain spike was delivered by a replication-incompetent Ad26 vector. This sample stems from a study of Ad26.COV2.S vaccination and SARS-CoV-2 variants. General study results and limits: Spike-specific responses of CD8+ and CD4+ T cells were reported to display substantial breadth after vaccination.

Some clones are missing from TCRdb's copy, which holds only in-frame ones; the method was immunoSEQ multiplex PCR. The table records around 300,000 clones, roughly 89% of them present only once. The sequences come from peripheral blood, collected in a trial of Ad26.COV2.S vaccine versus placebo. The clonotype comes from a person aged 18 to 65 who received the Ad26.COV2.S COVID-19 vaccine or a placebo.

The CDR3, as DNA: TGTGCCAGCAGCTGGGAAGGGGACGAGCAGTTCTTC. Protein sequence: CASSWEGDEQFF. The chain uses TRBV7-9 and TRBJ2-1; the D call may be TRBD1 or TRBD2 (5 bases each). V was pared by 4 bases and J by 10 bases, with 11 bases between. The CDR3 is 12 residues long. Germline assignment: CDR1 SEHNR and CDR2 FQNEAQ (reference sequence).